This passage covers 6 T cell receptor beta chains from one sample sequenced in a study of OX40 agonist ivuxolimab in advanced cancers. The protocol was immunoSEQ multiplex PCR, while the TCRdb copy is restricted to in-frame clones and leaves out a portion. The repertoire holds tens of thousands of clones, with just over 90% as singletons. The sequenced sample was CD4+ or CD8+ T cells sorted from blood, obtained in a trial of the OX40 agonist ivuxolimab. Source of these receptors: an adult with an advanced solid tumor such as melanoma, head and neck, liver or kidney cancer.

V and J are TRBV5-1 and TRBJ1-6; 7 bases fit TRBD1. The CDR3 loop spans 15 amino acids. Looked up from germline, CDR1 is SGHRS and CDR2 is YFSETQ. V dropped 4 bases and J dropped 7; count of bases not matched to a gene: 8. For the CDR3, the DNA is TGCGCCAGCAGCCCCACTACAGGGGTGAATTCACCCCTCCACTTT. This translates into CASSPTTGVNSPLHF. The full variable domain, with the rest looked up from reference TRBV5-1 and TRBJ1-6, is KAGVTQTPRYLIKTRGQQVTLSCSPISGHRSVSWYQQTPGQGLQFLFEYFSETQRNKGNFPGRFSGRQFSNSRSEMNVSTLELGDSALYLCASSPTTGVNSPLHFGNGTRLTVT.

This rearrangement joins TRBV29-1 to TRBJ2-1; 7 bases map to TRBD1. This CDR3 spans 14 amino acids. V trimming: 7 bases; J trimming: 2 bases; junction bases outside the gene matches: 8. CDR1 and CDR2 from the germline V gene are SQVTM and ANQGSEA. Here the CDR3 reads CSACGDRAYNEQFF. The CDR3 nucleotides are TGCAGCGCCTGTGGGGACAGAGCCTACAATGAGCAGTTCTTC.

This chain connects TRBV5-1 to TRBJ1-3; D ambiguous. The CDR3 sequence is 16 residues long. CDR1 and CDR2 (germline): SGHRS, YFSETQ. V was pared by 0 bases and J by 1 base, with 11 bases between. In DNA form, the CDR3 reads TGCGCCAGCAGCTTGGTTGGACCTTTTTCTGGAAACACCATATATTTT. Amino acid sequence: CASSLVGPFSGNTIYF. The variable domain in full, with the rest retrieved from reference TRBV5-1 and TRBJ1-3, is KAGVTQTPRYLIKTRGQQVTLSCSPISGHRSVSWYQQTPGQGLQFLFEYFSETQRNKGNFPGRFSGRQFSNSRSEMNVSTLELGDSALYLCASSLVGPFSGNTIYFGEGSWLTVV.

J is TRBJ1-1 and V is TRBV18; TRBD1 might be the D (5 bases). CDR1 and CDR2 from the germline V gene are KGHSH and LQKENI. V lost 2 bases and J 3 bases, leaving 13 bases between the germline ends. The CDR3 sequence is 15 residues long. The CDR3: CASSPTGGSYTEAFF. DNA of the CDR3: TGTGCCAGCTCACCAACGGGGGGAAGTTACACTGAAGCTTTCTTT.

The chain combines TRBV11-3 with TRBJ2-1; TRBD1 matches 8 bases. Germline CDR1 and CDR2: SGHNT and YENEEA. This CDR3 has 15 residues. The J segment lost 2 bases and the V segment lost 5 bases, leaving 5 bases of the junction unmatched. CDR3 residues: CASSRRQGPYNEQFF. The CDR3 nucleotides read TGTGCCAGCAGCCGTCGACAGGGGCCCTACAATGAGCAGTTCTTC.

The V gene is TRBV20-1, the J gene TRBJ1-4; D not resolved. V was clipped by 2 bases and J by 8 bases, with 6 bases between them. CDR1 and CDR2 from the germline V gene are DFQATT and SNEGSKA (reference sequence). CDR3 length equals 11 residues. CDR3 DNA sequence: TGCAGTGCTAGATCGGGGGAAAAACTGTTTTTT. The encoded protein is CSARSGEKLFF.